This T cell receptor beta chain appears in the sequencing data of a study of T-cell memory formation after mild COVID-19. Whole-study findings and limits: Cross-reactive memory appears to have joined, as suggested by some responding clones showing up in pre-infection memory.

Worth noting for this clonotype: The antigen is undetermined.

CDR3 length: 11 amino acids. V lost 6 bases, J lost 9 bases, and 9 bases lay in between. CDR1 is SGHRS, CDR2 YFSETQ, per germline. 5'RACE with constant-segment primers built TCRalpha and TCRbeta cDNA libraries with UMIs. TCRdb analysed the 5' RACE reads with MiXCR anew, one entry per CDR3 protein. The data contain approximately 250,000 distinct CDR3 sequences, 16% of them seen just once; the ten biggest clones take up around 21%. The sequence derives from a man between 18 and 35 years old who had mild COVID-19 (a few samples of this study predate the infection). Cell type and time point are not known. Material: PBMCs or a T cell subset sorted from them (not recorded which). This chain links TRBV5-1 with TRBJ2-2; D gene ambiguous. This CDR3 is CASTTDRELFF. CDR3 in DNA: TGCGCCAGCACAACGGACCGGGAGCTGTTTTTT.